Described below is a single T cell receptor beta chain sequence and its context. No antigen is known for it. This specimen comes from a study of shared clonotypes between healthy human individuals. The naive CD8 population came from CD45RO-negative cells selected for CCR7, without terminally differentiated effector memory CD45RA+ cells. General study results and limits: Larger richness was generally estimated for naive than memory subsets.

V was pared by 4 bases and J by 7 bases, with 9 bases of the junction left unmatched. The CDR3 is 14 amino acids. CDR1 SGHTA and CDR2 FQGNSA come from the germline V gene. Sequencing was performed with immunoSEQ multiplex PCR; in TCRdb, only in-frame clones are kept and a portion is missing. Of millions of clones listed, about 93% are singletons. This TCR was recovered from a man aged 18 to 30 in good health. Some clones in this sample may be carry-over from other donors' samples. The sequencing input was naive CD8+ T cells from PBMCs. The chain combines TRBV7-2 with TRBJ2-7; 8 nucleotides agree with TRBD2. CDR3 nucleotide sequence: TGTGCCAGCAGCTCCGGGAGGGGTTTATGGGAGCAGTACTTC. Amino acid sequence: CASSSGRGLWEQYF.